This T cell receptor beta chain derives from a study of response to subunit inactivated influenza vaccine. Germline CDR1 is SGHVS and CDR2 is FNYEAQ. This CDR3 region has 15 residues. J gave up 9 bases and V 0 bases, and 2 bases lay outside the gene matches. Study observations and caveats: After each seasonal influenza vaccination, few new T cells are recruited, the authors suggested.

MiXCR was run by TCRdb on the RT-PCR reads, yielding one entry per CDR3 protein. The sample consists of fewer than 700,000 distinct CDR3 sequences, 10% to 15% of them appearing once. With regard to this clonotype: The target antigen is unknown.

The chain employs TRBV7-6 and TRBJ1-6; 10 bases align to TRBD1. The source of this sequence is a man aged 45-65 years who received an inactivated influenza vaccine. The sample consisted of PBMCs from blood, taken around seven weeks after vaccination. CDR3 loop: CASSLAGTGVSPLHF. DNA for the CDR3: TGTGCCAGCAGCTTAGCAGGGACAGGGGTTTCACCCCTCCACTTT.